This T cell receptor beta chain was found in a study of T-cell memory formation after mild COVID-19. Whole-study findings and limits: Pre-infection memory held some responding clones, suggesting pre-existing cross-reactive T cells responded. Clones that shrank (day 15 to 85) were balanced CD4/CD8, whereas later expanders leaned CD4+.

TCRdb re-called the 5' RACE reads with MiXCR, one entry per CDR3 protein. This sample has hundreds of thousands of distinct CDR3 sequences, with approximately 19% found just once. With respect to this clonotype: The antigen remains undetermined.

Per germline, CDR1 SGHVS and CDR2 FQNEAQ. V dropped 5 bases and J dropped 2; count of bases not matched to a gene: 8. CDR3 size: 16 residues. The receptor comes from a man younger than 30 who had mild COVID-19 (a few samples of this study predate the infection). Cell type and time point are not known. Input material: PBMCs or a T cell subset sorted from them (not recorded which). The gene calls are TRBV7-8 and TRBJ2-3; 9 nucleotides match TRBD1. In nucleotides, the CDR3 is TGTGCCAGCAGCCCCACCGGACAGGGGACCACAGATACGCAGTATTTT. It codes for CASSPTGQGTTDTQYF.